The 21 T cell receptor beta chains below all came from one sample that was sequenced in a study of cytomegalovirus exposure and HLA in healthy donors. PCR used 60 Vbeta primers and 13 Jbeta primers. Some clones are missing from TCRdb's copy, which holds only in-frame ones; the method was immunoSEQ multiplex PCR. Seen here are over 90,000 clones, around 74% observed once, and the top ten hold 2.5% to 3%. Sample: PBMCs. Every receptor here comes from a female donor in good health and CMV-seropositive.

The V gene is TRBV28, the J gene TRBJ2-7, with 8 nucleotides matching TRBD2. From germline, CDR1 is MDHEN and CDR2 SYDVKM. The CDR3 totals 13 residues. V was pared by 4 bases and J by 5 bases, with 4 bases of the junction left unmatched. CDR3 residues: CASSSTAGDEQYF. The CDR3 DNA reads TGTGCCAGCAGTTCCACAGCGGGGGACGAGCAGTACTTC.

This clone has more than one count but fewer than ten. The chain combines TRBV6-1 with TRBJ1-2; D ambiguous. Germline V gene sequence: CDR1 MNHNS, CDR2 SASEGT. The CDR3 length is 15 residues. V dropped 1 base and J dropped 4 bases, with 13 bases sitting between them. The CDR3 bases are TGTGCCAGCAGTGAAGGTGCAGGTACCATCTATGGCTACACCTTC. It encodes CASSEGAGTIYGYTF.

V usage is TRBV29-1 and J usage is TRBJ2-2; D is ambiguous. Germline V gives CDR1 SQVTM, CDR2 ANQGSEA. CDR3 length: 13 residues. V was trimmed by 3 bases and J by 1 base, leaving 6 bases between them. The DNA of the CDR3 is TGCAGCGTTGATCAACAGAACACCGGGGAGCTGTTTTTT. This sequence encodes CSVDQQNTGELFF.

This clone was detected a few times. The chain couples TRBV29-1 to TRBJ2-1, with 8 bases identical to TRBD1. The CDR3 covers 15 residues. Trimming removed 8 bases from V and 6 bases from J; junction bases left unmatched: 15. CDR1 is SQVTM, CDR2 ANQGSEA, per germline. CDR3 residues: CSLSGGTGALNEQFF. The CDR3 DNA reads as TGCAGCCTCAGCGGTGGGACAGGAGCCCTCAATGAGCAGTTCTTC.

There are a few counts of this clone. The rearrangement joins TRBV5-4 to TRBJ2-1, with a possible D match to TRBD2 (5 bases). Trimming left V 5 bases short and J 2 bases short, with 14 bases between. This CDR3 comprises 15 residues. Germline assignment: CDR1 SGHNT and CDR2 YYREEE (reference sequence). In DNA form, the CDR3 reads TGTGCCAGCAGTCCGAGCGGTGGTACCTACAATGAGCAGTTCTTC. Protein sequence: CASSPSGGTYNEQFF.

CDR3 bases: TGTGCCAGCAGCATGGCCCGGGGGGGCCCCACAGATACGCAGTATTTT. It specifies CASSMARGGPTDTQYF. V is TRBV7-2 and J is TRBJ2-3, with 8 bases fitting TRBD2. V was pared by 5 bases and J by 2 bases, with 9 bases of the junction left unmatched. CDR3 length equals 16 residues. Per germline, CDR1 SGHTA and CDR2 FQGNSA.

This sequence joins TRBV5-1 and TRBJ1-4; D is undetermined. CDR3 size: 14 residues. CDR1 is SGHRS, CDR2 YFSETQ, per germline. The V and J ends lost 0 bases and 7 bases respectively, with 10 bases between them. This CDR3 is CASSLGTSGEKLFF. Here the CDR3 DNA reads TGCGCCAGCAGCTTGGGCACCTCCGGTGAAAAACTGTTTTTT.

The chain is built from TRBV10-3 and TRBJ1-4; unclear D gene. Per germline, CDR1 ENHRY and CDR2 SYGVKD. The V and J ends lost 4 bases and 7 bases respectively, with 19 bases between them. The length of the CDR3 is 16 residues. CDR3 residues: CAISVSFEGNGEKLFF. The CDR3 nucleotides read TGTGCCATCAGTGTGAGTTTCGAGGGTAACGGTGAAAAACTGTTTTTT.

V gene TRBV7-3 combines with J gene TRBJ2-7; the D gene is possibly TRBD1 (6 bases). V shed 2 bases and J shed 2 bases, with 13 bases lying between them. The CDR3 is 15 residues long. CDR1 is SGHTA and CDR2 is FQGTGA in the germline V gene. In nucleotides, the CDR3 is TGTGCCAGCAGCTTAGCGTCCGGGACACCCTACGAGCAGTACTTC. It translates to CASSLASGTPYEQYF.

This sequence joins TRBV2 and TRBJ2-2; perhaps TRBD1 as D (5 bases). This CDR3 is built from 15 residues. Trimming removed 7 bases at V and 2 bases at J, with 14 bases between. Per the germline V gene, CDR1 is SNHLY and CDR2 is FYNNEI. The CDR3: CASTGAGYNTGELFF. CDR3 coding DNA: TGTGCCAGCACTGGGGCAGGCTATAACACCGGGGAGCTGTTTTTT.

In DNA, the CDR3 is TGTGCCAGCAGCCATACAGGCCTGGGCACTGAAGCTTTCTTT. It translates to CASSHTGLGTEAFF. The V and J genes are TRBV11-2 and TRBJ1-1; a weak D match, TRBD1 (5 bases). This CDR3 contains 14 residues. Germline-derived CDR1 and CDR2 are SGHAT and FQNNGV. V lost 5 bases to trimming and J lost 4 bases, with 14 bases between them.

The CDR3 DNA follows: TGTGCCAGCAGTGAAGCGCCCAGTTATCAGGAGACCCAGTACTTC. It yields the protein CASSEAPSYQETQYF. The chain is built from TRBV6-1 and TRBJ2-5; D remains unclear. Trimming stripped 0 bases from V and 5 bases from J, with 13 bases between. CDR1 is MNHNS, CDR2 SASEGT, per germline. The CDR3 contains 15 residues.

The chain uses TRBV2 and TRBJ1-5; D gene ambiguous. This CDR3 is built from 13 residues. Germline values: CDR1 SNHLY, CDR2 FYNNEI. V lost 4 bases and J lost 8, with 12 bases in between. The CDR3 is CASSVSEGEPQHF. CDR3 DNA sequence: TGTGCCAGCAGTGTGTCAGAGGGAGAGCCCCAGCATTTT.

The chain's CDR3 is CASSDSTWTDFYTF. The CDR3 nucleotides are TGTGCCAGCAGCGACAGCACTTGGACCGATTTCTACACCTTC. V and J are TRBV7-9 and TRBJ1-2, with D possibly matching TRBD1 (5 bases). The CDR3 extends over 14 amino acids. Germline assignment: CDR1 SEHNR and CDR2 FQNEAQ (reference sequence). V lost 5 bases, J lost 10 bases, and 20 bases lay in between. Supplemented by reference TRBV7-9 and TRBJ1-2, the full variable domain reads DTGVSQNPRHKITKRGQNVTFRCDPISEHNRLYWYRQTLGQGPEFLTYFQNEAQLEKSRLLSDRFSAERPKGSFSTLEIQRTEQGDSAMYLCASSDSTWTDFYTFGSGTRLTVV.

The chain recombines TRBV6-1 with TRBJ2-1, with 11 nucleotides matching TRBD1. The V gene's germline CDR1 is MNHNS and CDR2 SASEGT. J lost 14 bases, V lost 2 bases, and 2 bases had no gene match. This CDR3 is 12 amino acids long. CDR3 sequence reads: CASSEPGQGEFF. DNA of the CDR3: TGTGCCAGCAGTGAACCGGGACAGGGGGAGTTCTTC.

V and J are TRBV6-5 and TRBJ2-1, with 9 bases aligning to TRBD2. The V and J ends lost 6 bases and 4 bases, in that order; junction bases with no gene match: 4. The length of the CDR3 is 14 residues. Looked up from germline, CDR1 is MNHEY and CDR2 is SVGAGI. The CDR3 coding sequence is TGTGCCAGCAGAATAGCGGGAGCGTACAATGAGCAGTTCTTC. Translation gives CASRIAGAYNEQFF.

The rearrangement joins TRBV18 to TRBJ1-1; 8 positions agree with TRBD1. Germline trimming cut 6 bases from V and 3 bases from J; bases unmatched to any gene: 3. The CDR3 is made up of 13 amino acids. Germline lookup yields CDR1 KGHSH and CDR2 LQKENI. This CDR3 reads CASSSDRDTEAFF. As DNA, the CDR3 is TGTGCCAGCTCTTCGGACAGGGACACTGAAGCTTTCTTT.

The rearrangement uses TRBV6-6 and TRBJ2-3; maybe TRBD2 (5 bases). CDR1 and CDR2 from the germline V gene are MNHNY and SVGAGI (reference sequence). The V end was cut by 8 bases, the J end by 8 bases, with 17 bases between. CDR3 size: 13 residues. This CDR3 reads CASLERVKGTQYF. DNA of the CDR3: TGTGCCAGCCTGGAGAGGGTAAAGGGTACGCAGTATTTT.

CDR3 sequence (DNA): TGTGCCAGTAGTACTCTTTCGGGAATAGATGGCTACACCTTC. As protein: CASSTLSGIDGYTF. V usage is TRBV19 and J usage is TRBJ1-2, with D unresolved. There are 14 residues in the CDR3. The V gene's germline CDR1 is LNHDA and CDR2 SQIVND (reference sequence). V dropped 4 bases and J dropped 6 bases, with 15 bases sitting between them. The entire variable domain, with the rest obtained from reference TRBV19 and TRBJ1-2, is as follows: DGGITQSPKYLFRKEGQNVTLSCEQNLNHDAMYWYRQDPGQGLRLIYYSQIVNDFQKGDIAEGYSVSREKKESFPLTVTSAQKNPTAFYLCASSTLSGIDGYTFGSGTRLTVV.

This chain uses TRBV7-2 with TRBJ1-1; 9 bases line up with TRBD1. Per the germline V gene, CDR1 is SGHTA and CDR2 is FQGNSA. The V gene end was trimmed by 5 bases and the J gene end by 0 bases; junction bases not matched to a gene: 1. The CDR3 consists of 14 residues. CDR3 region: CASSRTGVNTEAFF. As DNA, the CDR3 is TGTGCCAGCAGCCGGACAGGGGTGAACACTGAAGCTTTCTTT.

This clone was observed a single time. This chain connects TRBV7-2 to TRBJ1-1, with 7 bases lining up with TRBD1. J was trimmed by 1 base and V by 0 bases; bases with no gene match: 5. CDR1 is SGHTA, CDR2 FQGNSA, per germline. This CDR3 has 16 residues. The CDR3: CASSLAPGTANTEAFF. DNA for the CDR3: TGTGCCAGCAGCTTAGCCCCCGGGACAGCGAACACTGAAGCTTTCTTT.